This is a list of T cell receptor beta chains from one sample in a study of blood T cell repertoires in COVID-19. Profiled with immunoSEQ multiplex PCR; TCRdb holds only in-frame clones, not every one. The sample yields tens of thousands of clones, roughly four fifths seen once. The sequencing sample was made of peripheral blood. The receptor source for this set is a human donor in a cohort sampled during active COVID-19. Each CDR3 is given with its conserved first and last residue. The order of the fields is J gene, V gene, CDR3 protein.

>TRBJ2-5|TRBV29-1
CSAPDRGNQETQYF
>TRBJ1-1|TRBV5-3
CARSGGMLHTEAFF
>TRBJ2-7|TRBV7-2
CASSRTGNSYEQYF
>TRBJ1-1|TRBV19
CASSIRQMNTEAFF
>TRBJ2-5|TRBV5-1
CASSMQGNRETQYF
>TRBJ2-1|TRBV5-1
CASSQLAGGPNEQFF
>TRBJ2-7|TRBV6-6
CASSYSAGYGEQYF
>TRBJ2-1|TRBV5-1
CASSWTGPLYNEQFF
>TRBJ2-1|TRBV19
CASSQLGTGNEQFF
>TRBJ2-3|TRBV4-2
CASSTTEAGGTDTQYF
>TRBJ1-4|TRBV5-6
CASRSGGEGEKLFF
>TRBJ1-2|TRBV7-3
CASSTPANYGYTF
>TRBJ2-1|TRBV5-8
CASSSGTGVNNEQFF
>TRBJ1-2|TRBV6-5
CASSLSRAPVGYTF
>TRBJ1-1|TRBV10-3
CAISDPKTGNTEAFF
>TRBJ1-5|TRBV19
CASSGRAVNQPQHF
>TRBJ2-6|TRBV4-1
CASSSTGLGANVLTF
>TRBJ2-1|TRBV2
CASSGQGVYNEQFF
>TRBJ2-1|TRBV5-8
CASSHRWGLVSNEQFF
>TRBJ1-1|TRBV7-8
CASSLVAGEGTEAFF
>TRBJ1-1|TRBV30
CASDSSSLGMNTEAFF
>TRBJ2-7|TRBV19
CASSIGLIDEQYF
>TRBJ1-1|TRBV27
CASSSAGVDGTEAFF
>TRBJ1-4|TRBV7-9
CASSIQGWEKLFF
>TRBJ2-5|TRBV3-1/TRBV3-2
CASSRNQGAGETQYF
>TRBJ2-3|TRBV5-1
CASSSRGGTDTQYF
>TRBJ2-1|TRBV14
CASSQVLSGGRDEQFF
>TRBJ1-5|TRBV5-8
CASSLLRHSNQPQHF
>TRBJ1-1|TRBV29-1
CSVWDRRGTEAFF
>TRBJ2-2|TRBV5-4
CASSSRSTNTGELFF
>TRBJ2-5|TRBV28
CASTAVDRFQETQYF
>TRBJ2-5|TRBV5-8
CAAAPGQTFQETQYF
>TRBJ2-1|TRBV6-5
CASSHRDSSDEQFF
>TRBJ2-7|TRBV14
CASSYGGDSYEQYF
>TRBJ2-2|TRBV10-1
CASSAGTGELFF
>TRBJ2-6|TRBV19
CASSELSSGANVLTF
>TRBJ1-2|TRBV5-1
CASSLDSYGYTF
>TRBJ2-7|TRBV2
CASIFPTGGYEQYF
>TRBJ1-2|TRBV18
CASSPASGVFDYGYTF
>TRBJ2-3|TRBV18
CASSPGDGRDTQYF
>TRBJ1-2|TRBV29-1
CSPGQGVYGYTF
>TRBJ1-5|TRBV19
CASSIGYGQPQHF
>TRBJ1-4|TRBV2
CASSGTGAEKLFF
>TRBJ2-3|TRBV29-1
CSVDRDDTDTQYF
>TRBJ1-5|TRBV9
CASTRGASNQPQHF
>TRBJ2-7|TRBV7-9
CASSSRDRMYYEQYF
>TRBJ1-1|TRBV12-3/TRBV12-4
CASSYPRETEAFF
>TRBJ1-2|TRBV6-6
CASTYGGNYGYTF
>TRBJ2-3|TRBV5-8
CASSLGTGDTQYF
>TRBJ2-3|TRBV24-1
CATSDPGGPDTQYF
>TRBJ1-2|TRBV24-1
CATSDSGAGRDYGYTF
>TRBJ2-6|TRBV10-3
CAISATAPGANVLTF
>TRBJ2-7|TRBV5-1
CASSLDRAIGSYEQYF
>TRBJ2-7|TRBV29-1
CSVGDRDKQYF
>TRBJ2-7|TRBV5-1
CASGGGGIYEQYF
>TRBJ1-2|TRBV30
CAWSVPGGRNYGYTF
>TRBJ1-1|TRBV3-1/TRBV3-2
CASSQRAEAFF
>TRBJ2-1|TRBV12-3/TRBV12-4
CASSLGTGFEQFF
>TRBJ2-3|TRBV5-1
CASRIGLAGGTDTQYF
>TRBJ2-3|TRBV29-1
CSVTGRGPLGDTQYF